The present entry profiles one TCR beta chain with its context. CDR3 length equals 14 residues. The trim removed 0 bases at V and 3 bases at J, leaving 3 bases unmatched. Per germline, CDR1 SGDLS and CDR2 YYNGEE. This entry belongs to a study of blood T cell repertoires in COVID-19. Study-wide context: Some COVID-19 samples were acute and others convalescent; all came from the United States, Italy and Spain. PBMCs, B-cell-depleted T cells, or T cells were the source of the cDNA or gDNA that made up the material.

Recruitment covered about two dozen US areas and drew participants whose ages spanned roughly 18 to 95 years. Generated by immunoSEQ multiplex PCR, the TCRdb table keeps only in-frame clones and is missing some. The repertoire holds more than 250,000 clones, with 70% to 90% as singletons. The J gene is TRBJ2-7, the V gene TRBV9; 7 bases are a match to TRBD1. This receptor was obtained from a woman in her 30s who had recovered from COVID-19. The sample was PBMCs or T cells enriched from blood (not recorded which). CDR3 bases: TGTGCCAGCAGCGTAGCTGCAGGGGGCTACGAGCAGTACTTC. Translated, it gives CASSVAAGGYEQYF.